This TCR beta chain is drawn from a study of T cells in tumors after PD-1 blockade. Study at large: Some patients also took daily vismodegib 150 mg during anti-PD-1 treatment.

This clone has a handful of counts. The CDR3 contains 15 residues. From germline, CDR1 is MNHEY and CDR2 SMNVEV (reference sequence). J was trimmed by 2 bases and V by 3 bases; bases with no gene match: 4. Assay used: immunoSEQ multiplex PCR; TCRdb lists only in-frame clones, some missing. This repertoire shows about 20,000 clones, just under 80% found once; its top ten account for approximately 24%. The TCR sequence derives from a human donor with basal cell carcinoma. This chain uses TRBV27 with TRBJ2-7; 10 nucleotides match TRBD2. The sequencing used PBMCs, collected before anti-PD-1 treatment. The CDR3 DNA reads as TGTGCCAGCAGTTTGGTAGCGGGGGGCACCTACGAGCAGTACTTC. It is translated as CASSLVAGGTYEQYF.